The sequence of this TCR beta chain was determined in a study of CD8 T cells in ankylosing spondylitis. General study findings and limits: Blood of patients with ankylosing spondylitis appeared to be characterized by a TCR beta motif of several highly homologous variants. Peripheral blood held disease-linked clones only at relatively low frequency, and these were CD8+. Existing reports had already noted some motif variants in reactive arthritis synovial fluid and blood.

As for this clonotype: Its antigen is still unknown.

Via MiXCR, TCRdb re-called the 5' RACE reads, giving one row per CDR3 protein. Here the sample spans 350,000 to 450,000 distinct CDR3 sequences, 20% to 30% being singletons. This CDR3 has 16 residues. Trimming cost V 0 bases and J 8 bases; bases outside gene matches: 7. Germline loops: CDR1 SGHNT, CDR2 YYREEE (reference sequence). The TCR originated in a male donor with ankylosing spondylitis. The chain couples TRBV5-4 to TRBJ2-1, with 11 bases matching TRBD2. The material sequenced was blood, either unsorted or a sorted T cell fraction (not recorded which). In DNA, the CDR3 is TGTGCCAGCAGCTTGGCGGCTAGCGGGAGGCCTCATGAGCAGTTCTTC. As protein: CASSLAASGRPHEQFF.